The clone carrying this T cell receptor beta chain was picked up a small number of times. No antigen is known for it. The time point denotes: week 5, during vaccination. In the vaccine, a single dose held 300 ug of the mutant IDH1 20-mer peptide, along with topical imiquimod. These data come from a study of a mutant IDH1 vaccine in newly diagnosed glioma. The CDR3 is made up of 13 amino acids. Trimming removed 2 bases at V and 3 bases at J, with 8 bases between. CDR1 and CDR2 (germline): SGHRS, YFSETQ. The table came from immunoSEQ multiplex PCR; TCRdb's copy has only in-frame clones and leaves some out. The sample lists over 45,000 clones, roughly four fifths occurring once.

Sequenced material: PBMCs, taken from a glioma patient whose treatment included an IDH1 peptide vaccine. V and J are TRBV5-1 and TRBJ1-1; no firm D call. This clonotype was obtained from a man between 25 and 39 years old with glioma. The DNA of the CDR3 is TGCGCCAGCAGCTTAAGCAGTTACACTGAAGCTTTCTTT. Residues: CASSLSSYTEAFF.